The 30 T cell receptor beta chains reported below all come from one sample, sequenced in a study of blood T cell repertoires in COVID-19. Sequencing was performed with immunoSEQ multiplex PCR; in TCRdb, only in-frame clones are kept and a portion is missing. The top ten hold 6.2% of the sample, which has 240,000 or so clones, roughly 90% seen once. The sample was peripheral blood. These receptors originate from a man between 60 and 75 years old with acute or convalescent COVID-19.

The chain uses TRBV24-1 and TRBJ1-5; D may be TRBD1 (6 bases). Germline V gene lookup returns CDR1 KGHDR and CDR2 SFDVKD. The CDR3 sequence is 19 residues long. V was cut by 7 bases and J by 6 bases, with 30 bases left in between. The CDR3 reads CATRPTRLDRTLGSQPQHF. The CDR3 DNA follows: TGTGCCACCAGGCCAACGAGATTAGACAGGACATTGGGCAGTCAGCCCCAGCATTTT.

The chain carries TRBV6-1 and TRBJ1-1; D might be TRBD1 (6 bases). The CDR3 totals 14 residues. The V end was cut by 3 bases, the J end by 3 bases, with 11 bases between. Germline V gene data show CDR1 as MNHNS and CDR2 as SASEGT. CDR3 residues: CASSEGQRYTEAFF. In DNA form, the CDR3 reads TGTGCCAGCAGTGAGGGACAACGGTACACTGAAGCTTTCTTT.

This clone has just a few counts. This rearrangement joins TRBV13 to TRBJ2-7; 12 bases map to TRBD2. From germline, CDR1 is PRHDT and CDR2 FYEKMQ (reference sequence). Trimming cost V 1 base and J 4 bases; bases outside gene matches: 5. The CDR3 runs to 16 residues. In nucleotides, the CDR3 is TGTGCCAGCAGCTTAGTAGGGACTAGCGGGTTTTACGAGCAGTACTTC. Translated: CASSLVGTSGFYEQYF. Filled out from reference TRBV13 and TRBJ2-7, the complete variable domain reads AAGVIQSPRHLIKEKRETATLKCYPIPRHDTVYWYQQGPGQDPQFLISFYEKMQSDKGSIPDRFSAQQFSDYHSELNMSSLELGDSALYFCASSLVGTSGFYEQYFGPGTRLTVT.

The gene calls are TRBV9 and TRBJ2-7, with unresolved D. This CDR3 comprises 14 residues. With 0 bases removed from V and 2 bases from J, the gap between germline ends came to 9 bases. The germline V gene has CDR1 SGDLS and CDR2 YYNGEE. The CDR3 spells CASSVAPDTYEQYF. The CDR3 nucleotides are TGTGCCAGCAGCGTAGCCCCAGATACCTACGAGCAGTACTTC.

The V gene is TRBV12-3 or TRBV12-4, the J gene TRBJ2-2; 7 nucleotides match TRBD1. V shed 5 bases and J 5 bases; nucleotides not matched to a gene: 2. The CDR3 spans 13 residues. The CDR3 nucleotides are TGTGCCAGCAGTAACAGGGGTACCGGGGAGCTGTTTTTT. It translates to CASSNRGTGELFF.

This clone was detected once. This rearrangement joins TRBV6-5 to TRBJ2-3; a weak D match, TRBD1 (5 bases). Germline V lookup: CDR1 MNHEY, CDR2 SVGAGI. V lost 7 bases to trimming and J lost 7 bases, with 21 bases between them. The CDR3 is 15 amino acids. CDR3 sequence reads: CASTPLNFQGNTQYF. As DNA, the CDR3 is TGTGCCAGCACCCCTCTTAATTTCCAGGGAAATACGCAGTATTTT.

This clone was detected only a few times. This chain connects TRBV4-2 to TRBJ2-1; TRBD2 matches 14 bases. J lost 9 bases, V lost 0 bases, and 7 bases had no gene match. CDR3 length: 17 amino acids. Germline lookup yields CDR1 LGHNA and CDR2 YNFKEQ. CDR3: CASSQDPTSGRAAEQFF. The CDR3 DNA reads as TGTGCCAGCAGCCAAGATCCGACTAGCGGGAGGGCGGCTGAGCAGTTCTTC.

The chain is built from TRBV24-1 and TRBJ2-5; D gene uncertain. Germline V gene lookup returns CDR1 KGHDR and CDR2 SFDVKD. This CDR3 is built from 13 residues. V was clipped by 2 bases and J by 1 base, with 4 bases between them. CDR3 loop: CATSDSTQETQYF. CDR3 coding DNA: TGTGCCACCAGTGATTCTACCCAAGAGACCCAGTACTTC.

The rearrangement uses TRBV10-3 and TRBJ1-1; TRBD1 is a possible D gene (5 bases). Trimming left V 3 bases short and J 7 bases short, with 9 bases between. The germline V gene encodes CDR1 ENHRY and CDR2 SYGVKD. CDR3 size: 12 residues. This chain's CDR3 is CAISDGGSEAFF. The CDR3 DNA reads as TGTGCCATCAGTGACGGGGGAAGTGAAGCTTTCTTT.

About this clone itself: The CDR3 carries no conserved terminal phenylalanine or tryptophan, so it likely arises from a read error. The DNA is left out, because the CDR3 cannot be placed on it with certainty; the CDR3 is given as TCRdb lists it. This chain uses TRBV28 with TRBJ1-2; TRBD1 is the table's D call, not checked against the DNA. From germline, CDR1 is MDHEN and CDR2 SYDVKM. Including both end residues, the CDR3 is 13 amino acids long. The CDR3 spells CASSLVQGTPYLL.

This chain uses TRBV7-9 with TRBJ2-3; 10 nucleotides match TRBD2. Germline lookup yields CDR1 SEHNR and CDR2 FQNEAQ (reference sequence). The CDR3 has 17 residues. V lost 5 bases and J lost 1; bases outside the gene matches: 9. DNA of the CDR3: TGTGCCAGCAGCCCCCATCCCGGGACTAGCGGCACAGATACGCAGTATTTT. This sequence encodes CASSPHPGTSGTDTQYF.

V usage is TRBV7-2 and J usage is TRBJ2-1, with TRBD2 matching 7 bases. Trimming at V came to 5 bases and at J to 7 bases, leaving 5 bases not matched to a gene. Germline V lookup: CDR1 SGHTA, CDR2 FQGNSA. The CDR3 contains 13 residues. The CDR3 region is CASSPGRLNEQFF. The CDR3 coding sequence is TGTGCCAGCAGCCCCGGGAGGCTAAATGAGCAGTTCTTC. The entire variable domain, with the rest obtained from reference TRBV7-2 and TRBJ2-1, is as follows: GAGVSQSPSNKVTEKGKDVELRCDPISGHTALYWYRQSLGQGLEFLIYFQGNSAPDKSGLPSDRFSAERTGGSVSTLTIQRTQQEDSAVYLCASSPGRLNEQFFGPGTRLTVL.

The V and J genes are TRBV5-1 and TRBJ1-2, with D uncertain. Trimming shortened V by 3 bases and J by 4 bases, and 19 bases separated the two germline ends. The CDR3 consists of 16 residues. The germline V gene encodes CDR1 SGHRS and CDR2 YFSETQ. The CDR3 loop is CASSSHQESGVYGYTF. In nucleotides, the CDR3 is TGCGCCAGCAGCTCCCATCAGGAGTCGGGAGTCTATGGCTACACCTTC.

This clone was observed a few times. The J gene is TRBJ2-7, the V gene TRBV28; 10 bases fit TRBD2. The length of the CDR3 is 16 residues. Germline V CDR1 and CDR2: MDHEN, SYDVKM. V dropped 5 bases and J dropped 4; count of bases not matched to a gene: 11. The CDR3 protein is CASSTPQREGRYEQYF. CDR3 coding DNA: TGTGCCAGCAGTACTCCTCAGCGGGAGGGCCGGTACGAGCAGTACTTC.

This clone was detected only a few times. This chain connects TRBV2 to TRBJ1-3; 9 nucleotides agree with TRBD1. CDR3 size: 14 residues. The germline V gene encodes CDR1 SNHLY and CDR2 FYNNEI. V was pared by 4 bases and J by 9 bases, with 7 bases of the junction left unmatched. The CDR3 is CASSGDRVSGTIYF. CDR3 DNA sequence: TGTGCCAGCAGTGGGGACAGGGTCTCAGGCACCATATATTTT.

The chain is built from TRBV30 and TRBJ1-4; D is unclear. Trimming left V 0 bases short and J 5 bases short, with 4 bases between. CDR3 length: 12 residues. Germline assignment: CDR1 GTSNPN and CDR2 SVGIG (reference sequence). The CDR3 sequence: CAWSVQNEKLFF. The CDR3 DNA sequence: TGTGCCTGGAGTGTACAGAATGAAAAACTGTTTTTT.

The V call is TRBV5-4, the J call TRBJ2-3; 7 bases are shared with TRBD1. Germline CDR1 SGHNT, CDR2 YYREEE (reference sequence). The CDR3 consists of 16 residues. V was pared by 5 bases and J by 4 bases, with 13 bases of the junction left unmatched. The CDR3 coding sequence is TGTGCCAGCAGAGACCCCGACAGGGTTCAATCAGATACGCAGTATTTT. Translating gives CASRDPDRVQSDTQYF.

The CDR3 coding sequence is TGTGCCAGCAGCCTCAGGGGGGCACGGGATACGCAGTATTTT. As protein: CASSLRGARDTQYF. The rearrangement joins TRBV11-3 to TRBJ2-3, with D perhaps matching TRBD1 (7 bases). CDR1 SGHNT and CDR2 YENEEA come from the germline V gene. The CDR3 consists of 14 residues. V gave up 5 bases and J gave up 6 bases, with 15 bases separating them.

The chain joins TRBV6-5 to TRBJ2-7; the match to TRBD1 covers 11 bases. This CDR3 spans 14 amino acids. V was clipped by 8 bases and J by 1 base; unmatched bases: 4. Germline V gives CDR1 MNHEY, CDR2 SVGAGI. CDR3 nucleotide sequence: TGTGCCAGCGGACAGGGGGCGGGATCCTACGAGCAGTACTTC. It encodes CASGQGAGSYEQYF.

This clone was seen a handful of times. CDR3 residues: CAISESHRSGETQYF. In DNA form, the CDR3 reads TGTGCCATCAGTGAGTCGCACAGGTCTGGAGAGACCCAGTACTTC. The V and J genes are TRBV10-3 and TRBJ2-5; weak D call: TRBD1 (5 bases). CDR1 is ENHRY and CDR2 is SYGVKD in the germline V gene. The CDR3 has 15 residues. V was pared by 0 bases and J by 4 bases, with 12 bases between.

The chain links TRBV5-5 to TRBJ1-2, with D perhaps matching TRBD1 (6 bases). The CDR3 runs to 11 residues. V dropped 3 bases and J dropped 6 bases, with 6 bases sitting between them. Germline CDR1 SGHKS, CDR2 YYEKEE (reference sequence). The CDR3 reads CASSYRDGYTF. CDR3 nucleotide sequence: TGTGCCAGCAGCTACAGGGATGGCTACACCTTC.

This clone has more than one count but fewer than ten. The CDR3 nucleotides read TGTGCCAGCAGCAGTCACGTATCAGGGGCTTGGCGTTCACCCCTCCACTTT. Residues: CASSSHVSGAWRSPLHF. The V and J genes are TRBV5-5 and TRBJ1-6; possibly TRBD1 for D (6 bases). The V end was cut by 4 bases, the J end by 9 bases, with 23 bases between. The germline V gene encodes CDR1 SGHKS and CDR2 YYEKEE (reference sequence). The CDR3 runs 17 residues.

The CDR3 DNA follows: TGTGCCAGCAGCCCAGGACTAGCCCGGGGAACCGGGGAGCTGTTTTTT. As protein: CASSPGLARGTGELFF. This chain connects TRBV11-3 to TRBJ2-2, with 8 nucleotides matching TRBD2. CDR3 size: 16 residues. Germline loops: CDR1 SGHNT, CDR2 YENEEA. V dropped 5 bases and J dropped 5; count of bases not matched to a gene: 10.

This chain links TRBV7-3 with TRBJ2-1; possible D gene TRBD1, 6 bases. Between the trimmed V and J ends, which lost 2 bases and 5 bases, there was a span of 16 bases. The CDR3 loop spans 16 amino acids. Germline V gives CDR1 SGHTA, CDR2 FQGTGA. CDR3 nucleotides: TGTGCCAGCAGCTTATGGGGGACATCTACAAACAATGAGCAGTTCTTC. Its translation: CASSLWGTSTNNEQFF.

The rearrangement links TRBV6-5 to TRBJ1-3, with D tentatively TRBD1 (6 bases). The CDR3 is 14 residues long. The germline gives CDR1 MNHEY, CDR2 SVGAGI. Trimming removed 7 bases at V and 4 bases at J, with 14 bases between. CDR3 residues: CASILTGLGNTIYF. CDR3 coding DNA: TGTGCCAGCATCCTTACAGGGCTCGGAAACACCATATATTTT.

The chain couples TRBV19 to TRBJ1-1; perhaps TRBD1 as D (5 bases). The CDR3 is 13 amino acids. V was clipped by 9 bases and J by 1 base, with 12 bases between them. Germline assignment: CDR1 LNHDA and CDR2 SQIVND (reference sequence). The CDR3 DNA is TGTGCCAGACCGGGGGTTGCGAACACTGAAGCTTTCTTT. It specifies CARPGVANTEAFF.

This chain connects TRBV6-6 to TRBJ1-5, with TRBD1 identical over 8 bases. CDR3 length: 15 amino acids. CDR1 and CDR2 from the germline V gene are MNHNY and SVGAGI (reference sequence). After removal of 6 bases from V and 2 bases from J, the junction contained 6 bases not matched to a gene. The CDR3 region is CASSQDRVGNQPQHF. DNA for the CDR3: TGTGCCAGCAGCCAGGACAGGGTTGGCAATCAGCCCCAGCATTTT.

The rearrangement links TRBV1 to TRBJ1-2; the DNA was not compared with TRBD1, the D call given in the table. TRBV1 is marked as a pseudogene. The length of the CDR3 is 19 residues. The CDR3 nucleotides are TGCACCAGCAGCCAAGAGGGGCGGCCCTTAGGGCCTGTTAACTATGGCTACACCTTC. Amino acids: CTSSQEGRPLGPVNYGYTF.

The CDR3 loop reads CASSQPAGQGAYEQYF. The CDR3 DNA follows: TGTGCCAGCAGCCAACCAGCGGGACAGGGGGCTTACGAGCAGTACTTC. The chain couples TRBV3-1 (or the pseudogene TRBV3-2) to TRBJ2-7, with 12 bases fitting TRBD1. V lost 2 bases to trimming and J lost 4 bases; unmatched junction nucleotides: 6. Germline V gene data show CDR1 as LGHDT and CDR2 as YNNKEL (reference sequence). This CDR3 has 16 amino acids.

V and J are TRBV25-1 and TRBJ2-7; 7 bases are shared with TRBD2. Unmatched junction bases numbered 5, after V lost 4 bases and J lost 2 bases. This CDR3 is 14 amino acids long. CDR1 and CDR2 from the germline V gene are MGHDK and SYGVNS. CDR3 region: CASSVREPAYEQYF. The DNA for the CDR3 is TGTGCCAGCAGTGTGCGGGAGCCCGCCTACGAGCAGTACTTC.